This TCR beta chain derives from a study of blood T cell repertoires in COVID-19. Clones were read by immunoSEQ multiplex PCR, and TCRdb kept only the in-frame ones, dropping some. The sample shows 160,000 or so clones, around 80% of them seen only once. This CDR3 spans 13 amino acids. The germline V gene has CDR1 SNHLY and CDR2 FYNNEI. Trimming shortened V by 8 bases and J by 3 bases, and 13 bases separated the two germline ends. The sample comprised PBMCs or T cells enriched from blood (not recorded which). The chain is built from TRBV2 and TRBJ1-1; D gene uncertain. The clonotype was recovered from a woman aged 60 to 75 who had recovered from COVID-19. This CDR3 is CASASETDTEAFF. CDR3 in DNA: TGTGCCAGCGCGTCAGAGACTGACACTGAAGCTTTCTTT.